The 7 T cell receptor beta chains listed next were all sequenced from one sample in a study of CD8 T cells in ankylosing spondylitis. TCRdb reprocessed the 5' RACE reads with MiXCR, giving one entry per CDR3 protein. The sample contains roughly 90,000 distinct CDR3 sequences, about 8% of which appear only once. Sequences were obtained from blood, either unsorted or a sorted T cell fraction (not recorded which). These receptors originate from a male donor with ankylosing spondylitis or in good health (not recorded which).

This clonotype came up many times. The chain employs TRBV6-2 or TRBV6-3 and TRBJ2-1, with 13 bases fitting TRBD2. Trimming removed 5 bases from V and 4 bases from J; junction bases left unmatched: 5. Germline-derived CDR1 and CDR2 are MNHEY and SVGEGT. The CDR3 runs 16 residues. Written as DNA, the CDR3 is TGTGCCAGCAGTAAGACTAGCGGGGGGATTTACAATGAGCAGTTCTTC. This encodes CASSKTSGGIYNEQFF.

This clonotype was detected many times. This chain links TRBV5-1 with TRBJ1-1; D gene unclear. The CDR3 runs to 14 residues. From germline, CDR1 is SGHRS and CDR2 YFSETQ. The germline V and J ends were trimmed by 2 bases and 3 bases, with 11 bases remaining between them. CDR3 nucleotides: TGCGCCAGCAGCTTTGCCGGGAGGGACACTGAAGCTTTCTTT. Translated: CASSFAGRDTEAFF.

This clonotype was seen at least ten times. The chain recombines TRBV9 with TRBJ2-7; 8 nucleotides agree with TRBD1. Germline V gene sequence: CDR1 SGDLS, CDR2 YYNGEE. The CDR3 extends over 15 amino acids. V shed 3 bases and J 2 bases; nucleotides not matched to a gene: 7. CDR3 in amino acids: CASSAGGTGAYEQYF. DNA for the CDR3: TGTGCCAGCAGCGCTGGGGGGACAGGAGCCTACGAGCAGTACTTC.

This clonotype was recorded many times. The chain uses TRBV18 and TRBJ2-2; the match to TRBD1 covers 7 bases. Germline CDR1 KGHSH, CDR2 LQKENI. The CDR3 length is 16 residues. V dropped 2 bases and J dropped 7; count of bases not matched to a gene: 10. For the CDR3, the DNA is TGTGCCAGCTCACCATCCGGGACAGCCGTCAGCGGGGAGCTGTTTTTT. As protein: CASSPSGTAVSGELFF.

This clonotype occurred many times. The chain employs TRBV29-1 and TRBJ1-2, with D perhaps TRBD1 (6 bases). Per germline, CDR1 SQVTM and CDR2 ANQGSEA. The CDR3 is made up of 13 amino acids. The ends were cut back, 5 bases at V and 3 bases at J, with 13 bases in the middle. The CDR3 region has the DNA TGCAGCGTTTCCCAGGGGATCGACTATGGCTACACCTTC. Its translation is CSVSQGIDYGYTF.

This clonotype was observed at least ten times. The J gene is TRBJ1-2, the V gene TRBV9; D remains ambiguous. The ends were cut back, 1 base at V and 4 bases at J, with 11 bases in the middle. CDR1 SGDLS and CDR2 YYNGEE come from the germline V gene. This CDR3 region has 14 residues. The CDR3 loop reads CASSVRASRYGYTF. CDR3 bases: TGTGCCAGCAGCGTAAGGGCCAGCCGCTATGGCTACACCTTC. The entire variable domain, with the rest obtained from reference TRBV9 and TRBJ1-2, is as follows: DSGVTQTPKHLITATGQRVTLRCSPRSGDLSVYWYQQSLDQGLQFLIQYYNGEERAKGNILERFSAQQFPDLHSELNLSSLELGDSALYFCASSVRASRYGYTFGSGTRLTVV.

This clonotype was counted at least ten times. CDR3 loop: CASSSPGEQYF. In DNA, the CDR3 is TGTGCCAGCAGCTCTCCGGGGGAGCAGTACTTC. V and J are TRBV4-2 and TRBJ2-7, with a tentative D call TRBD2 (5 bases). CDR3 size: 11 residues. CDR1 and CDR2 from the germline V gene are LGHNA and YNFKEQ. V lost 5 bases to trimming and J lost 7 bases, with 9 bases between them.